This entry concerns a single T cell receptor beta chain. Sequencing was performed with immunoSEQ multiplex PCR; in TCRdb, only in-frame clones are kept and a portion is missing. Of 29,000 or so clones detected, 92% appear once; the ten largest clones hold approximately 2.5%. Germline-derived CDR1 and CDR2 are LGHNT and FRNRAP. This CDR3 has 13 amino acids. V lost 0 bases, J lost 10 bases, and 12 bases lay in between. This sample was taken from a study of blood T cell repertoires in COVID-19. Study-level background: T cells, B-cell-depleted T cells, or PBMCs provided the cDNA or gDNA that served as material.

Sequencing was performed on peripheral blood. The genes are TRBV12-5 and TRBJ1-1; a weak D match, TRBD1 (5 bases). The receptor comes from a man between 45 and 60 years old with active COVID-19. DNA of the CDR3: TGTGCTAGTGGTTTGGTACTTGGGGGGGGAGCTTTCTTT. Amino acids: CASGLVLGGGAFF.